These T cell receptor beta chains were read from a single sample in a study of T cell responses to AZD1222 COVID-19 vaccine. Profiling relied on immunoSEQ multiplex PCR, and the TCRdb table lists in-frame clones only, not all of them. The sample has 130,000 or so clones; around 90% are singletons. This material consisted of peripheral blood, taken on day 0 of AZD1222 vaccination. These receptors were obtained from an adult in good health. CDR3s include the opening cysteine and the closing phenylalanine or tryptophan. D genes are given only for firm matches. Size is stated for part of the rows, as once, few or many counts, or as a class when the clone is expanded.

clone_size	j_call	d_call	v_call	cdr3_nt	cdr3_aa
-	TRBJ1-5	TRBD1	TRBV30	TGTGCCTGGAGTGGGGGGACAGGGAGCGGGCAGCCCCAGCATTTT	CAWSGGTGSGQPQHF
-	TRBJ2-1	TRBD2	TRBV19	TGTGCCAGTAGTAAACAGAGCGGGGGGGCTGGTGAGCAGTTCTTC	CASSKQSGGAGEQFF
-	TRBJ1-5	-	TRBV4-1	TGCGCCAGCAGCCTTAAGGGCAGGGAGGATCAGCCCCAGCATTTT	CASSLKGREDQPQHF
-	TRBJ1-3	-	TRBV5-6	TGTGCCAGCAGCCAGCAATTGGTCAACTCTGGAAACACCATATATTTT	CASSQQLVNSGNTIYF
-	TRBJ1-5	-	TRBV19	TGTGCCAGTATCTCCCGGGGGGAGAGCCAGCCCCAGCATTTT	CASISRGESQPQHF
-	TRBJ2-3	TRBD2	TRBV3-1/TRBV3-2	TGTGCCAGCAGCCAAGTAGGGACTAGCCCGATCACAGATACGCAGTATTTT	CASSQVGTSPITDTQYF
once	TRBJ1-2	-	TRBV29-1	TGCAGCGGTCAAGGGGGAGATGGCTATGGCTACACCTTC	CSGQGGDGYGYTF
-	TRBJ2-3	-	TRBV6-1	TGTGCCAGCAGTGAATCCCTCAGTTCTTCAGATACGCAGTATTTT	CASSESLSSSDTQYF
-	TRBJ2-4	-	TRBV19	TGTGCCAGTAGTACAGAGGGGTTAGCCAAAAACATTCAGTACTTC	CASSTEGLAKNIQYF
-	TRBJ1-5	-	TRBV6-5	TGTGCCAGCAGTTACTCGAGTCGGGTTAATCAGCCCCAGCATTTT	CASSYSSRVNQPQHF
-	TRBJ1-1	-	TRBV7-9	TGTGCCAGTCAGAGAAACACTGAAGCTTTCTTT	CASQRNTEAFF
-	TRBJ2-7	TRBD2	TRBV18	TGTGCCAGCTCACACAACCCGACTAGCGGGGATATACGAGGGCAGTACTTC	CASSHNPTSGDIRGQYF
-	TRBJ2-6	-	TRBV27	TGTGCCAGCAGACCAGACTCTGGGGCCAACGTCCTGACTTTC	CASRPDSGANVLTF
-	TRBJ1-1	-	TRBV7-2	TGTGCCAGCACCCCCGGCCTCAGGAACACTGAAGCTTTCTTT	CASTPGLRNTEAFF